This T cell receptor (beta chain) was captured by sequencing in a study of blood T cell repertoires in COVID-19. Background on the study: Collection of acute and convalescent COVID-19 samples took place in the United States, Italy and Spain. From T cells, B-cell-depleted T cells, or PBMCs came the material, which was cDNA or gDNA.

CDR3 length equals 12 residues. The V end lost 7 bases, the J end lost 5 bases, and 11 bases lay between the germline ends. Germline V gives CDR1 LGHNT, CDR2 FRNRAP. Authors' analysis steps: Quantification of nucleated cells was approximated via reference gene primer amplification. Assay used: immunoSEQ multiplex PCR; TCRdb lists only in-frame clones, some missing. V, J and clone size derive from that table, while D and trimming were established from the DNA sequence. Here the sample spans 650,000 to 800,000 clones, around 90% being singletons. The sequence came from a woman aged 18-30 years with acute or convalescent COVID-19. This chain uses TRBV12-5 with TRBJ2-5; D unclear. Sequenced: peripheral blood. The CDR3 reads CASANGVETQYF. CDR3 DNA sequence: TGTGCTAGTGCCAATGGAGTGGAGACCCAGTACTTC.